The rows below give T cell receptor beta chains drawn from one sample of a study of molecular identifiers for immune sequencing clone quantification. TCRdb fed the PCR reads into MiXCR, producing one record per CDR3 protein. The sample includes more than 450,000 distinct CDR3 sequences, 20% to 25% of them seen just once. The sample comprised naive CD8+ T cells from blood, with Jurkat cell RNA spiked in. These TCRs come from a human donor in good health. Some libraries in this study had Jurkat cell RNA spiked in. CDR3s include the opening cysteine and the closing phenylalanine or tryptophan. The order of the fields is D gene, clone size, V gene, J gene, CDR3 protein, CDR3 DNA. D genes are given only for firm matches. A clone size is listed for some rows: how often the clone was seen (once, few, many), or a class if it is expanded.

.	few	TRBV5-1	TRBJ1-2	CASSPKTVNYGYTF	TGCGCCAGCAGCCCAAAGACAGTTAACTATGGCTACACCTTC
TRBD2	few	TRBV28	TRBJ2-7	CASSPLTSGSLYEQYF	TGTGCCAGCAGCCCACTGACTAGCGGGTCCCTCTACGAGCAGTACTTC
.	.	TRBV4-1	TRBJ2-2	CASSPIPSIPGAGELFF	TGCGCCAGCAGCCCCATCCCATCGATTCCTGGCGCCGGGGAGCTGTTTTTT
.	.	TRBV7-9	TRBJ1-4	CASRGGYEKLFF	TGTGCCAGCCGGGGAGGATATGAAAAACTGTTTTTT
TRBD2	many	TRBV6-2/TRBV6-3	TRBJ2-5	CASRLAGGGETQYF	TGTGCCAGCAGGCTAGCGGGAGGCGGCGAGACCCAGTACTTC
.	few	TRBV24-1	TRBJ2-1	CATTGSSYNEQFF	TGTGCCACGACGGGGTCCTCCTACAATGAGCAGTTCTTC
.	few	TRBV12-5	TRBJ2-1	CASGSVGGLVNEQFF	TGTGCTAGTGGTTCTGTGGGGGGCTTGGTTAATGAGCAGTTCTTC
.	many	TRBV9	TRBJ2-2	CASSVQVPGELFF	TGTGCCAGCAGCGTACAAGTCCCCGGGGAGCTGTTTTTT
.	.	TRBV11-2	TRBJ2-7	CASSLEVTGYEQYF	TGTGCCAGCAGCTTAGAAGTGACGGGATACGAGCAGTACTTC
.	.	TRBV7-6	TRBJ1-5	CAGSALSGRGNQPQHF	TGTGCCGGCAGCGCTCTTAGCGGTAGGGGCAATCAGCCCCAGCATTTT
.	.	TRBV6-5	TRBJ2-7	CASSHSPATEQYF	TGTGCCAGCAGTCATTCCCCGGCGACCGAGCAGTACTTC
.	few	TRBV28	TRBJ2-7	CASSPISGGPYEQYF	TGTGCCAGCAGTCCAATTAGCGGAGGTCCCTACGAGCAGTACTTC
.	few	TRBV4-3	TRBJ2-2	CASSQDWAGGNTGELFF	TGCGCCAGCAGCCAAGACTGGGCCGGGGGTAACACCGGGGAGCTGTTTTTT
.	many	TRBV19	TRBJ2-7	CASSIGTGTTYEQYF	TGTGCCAGTAGTATAGGGACCGGGACGACCTACGAGCAGTACTTC
.	.	TRBV5-8	TRBJ1-2	CASSPAGTTGYDYTF	TGTGCCAGCAGCCCGGCCGGGACAACCGGCTATGACTACACCTTC
.	.	TRBV19	TRBJ1-5	CASNGGSNQPQHF	TGTGCCAGTAACGGAGGGAGCAATCAGCCCCAGCATTTT
.	many	TRBV6-5	TRBJ2-7	CASSYQGSEQYF	TGTGCCAGCAGTTACCAGGGTAGCGAGCAGTACTTC